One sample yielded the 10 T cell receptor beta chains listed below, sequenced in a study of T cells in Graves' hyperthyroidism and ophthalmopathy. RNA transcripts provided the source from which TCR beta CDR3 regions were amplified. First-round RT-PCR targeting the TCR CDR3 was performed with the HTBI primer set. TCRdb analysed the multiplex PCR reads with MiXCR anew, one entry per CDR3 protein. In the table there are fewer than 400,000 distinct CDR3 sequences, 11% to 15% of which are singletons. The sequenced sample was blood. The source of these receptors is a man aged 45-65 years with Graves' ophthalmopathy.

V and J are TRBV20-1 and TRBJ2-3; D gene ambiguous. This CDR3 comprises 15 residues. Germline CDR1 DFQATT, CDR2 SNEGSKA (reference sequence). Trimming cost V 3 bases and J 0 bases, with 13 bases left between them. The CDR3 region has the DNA TGCAGTGCTAGTTCCCAAGTGCTTAGCACAGATACGCAGTATTTT. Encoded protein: CSASSQVLSTDTQYF.

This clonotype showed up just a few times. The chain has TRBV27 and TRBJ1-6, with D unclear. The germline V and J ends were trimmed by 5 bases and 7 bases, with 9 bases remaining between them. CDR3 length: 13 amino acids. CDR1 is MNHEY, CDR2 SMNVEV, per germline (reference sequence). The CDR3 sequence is CASSPFANSPLHF. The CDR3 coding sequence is TGTGCCAGCAGTCCATTCGCGAATTCACCCCTCCACTTT.

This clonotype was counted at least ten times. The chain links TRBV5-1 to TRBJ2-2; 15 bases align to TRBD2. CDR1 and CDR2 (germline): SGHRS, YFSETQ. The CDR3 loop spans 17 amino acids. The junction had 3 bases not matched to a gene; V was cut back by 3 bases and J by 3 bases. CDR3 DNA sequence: TGCGCCAGCAGCTCGGGACTAGCGGGAGGCTACACCGGGGAGCTGTTTTTT. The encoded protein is CASSSGLAGGYTGELFF.

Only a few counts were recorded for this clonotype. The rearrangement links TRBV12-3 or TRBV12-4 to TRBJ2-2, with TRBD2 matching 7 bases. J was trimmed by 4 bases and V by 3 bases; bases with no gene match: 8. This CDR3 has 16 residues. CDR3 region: CASSFPTGGSTGELFF. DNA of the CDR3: TGTGCCAGCAGTTTCCCTACCGGCGGGAGCACCGGGGAGCTGTTTTTT.

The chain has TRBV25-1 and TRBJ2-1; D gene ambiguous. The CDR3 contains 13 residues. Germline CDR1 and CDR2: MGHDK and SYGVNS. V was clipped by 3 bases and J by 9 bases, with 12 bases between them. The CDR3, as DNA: TGTGCCAGCAGTGAGTCCTCCCCCAGTGAGCAGTTCTTC. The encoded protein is CASSESSPSEQFF.

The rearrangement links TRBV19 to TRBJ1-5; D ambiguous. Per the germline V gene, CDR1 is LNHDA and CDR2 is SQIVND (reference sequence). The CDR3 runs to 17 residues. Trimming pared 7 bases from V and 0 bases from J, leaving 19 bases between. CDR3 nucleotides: TGTGCCAGTACCACCTGGACGGGGAACCCTAGCAATCAGCCCCAGCATTTT. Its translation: CASTTWTGNPSNQPQHF.

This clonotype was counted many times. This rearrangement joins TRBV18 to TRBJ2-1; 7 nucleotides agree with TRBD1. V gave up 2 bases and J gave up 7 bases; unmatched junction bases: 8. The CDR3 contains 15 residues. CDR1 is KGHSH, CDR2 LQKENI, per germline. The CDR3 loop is CASSPVTGTANEQFF. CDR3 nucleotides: TGTGCCAGCTCACCAGTGACAGGGACAGCGAATGAGCAGTTCTTC.

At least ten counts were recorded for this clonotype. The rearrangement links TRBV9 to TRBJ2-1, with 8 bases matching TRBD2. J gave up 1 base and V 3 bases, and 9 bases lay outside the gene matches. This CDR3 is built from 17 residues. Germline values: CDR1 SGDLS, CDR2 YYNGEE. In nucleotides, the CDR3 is TGTGCCAGCAGCGGGATGGCTCCGGGAGGGTCCTACAATGAGCAGTTCTTC. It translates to CASSGMAPGGSYNEQFF.

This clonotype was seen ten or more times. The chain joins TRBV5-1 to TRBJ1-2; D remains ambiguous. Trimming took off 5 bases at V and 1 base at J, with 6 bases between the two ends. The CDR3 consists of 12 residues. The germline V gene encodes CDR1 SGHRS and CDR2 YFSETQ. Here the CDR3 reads CASREDNYGYTF. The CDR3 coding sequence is TGCGCCAGCAGAGAGGATAACTATGGCTACACCTTC.

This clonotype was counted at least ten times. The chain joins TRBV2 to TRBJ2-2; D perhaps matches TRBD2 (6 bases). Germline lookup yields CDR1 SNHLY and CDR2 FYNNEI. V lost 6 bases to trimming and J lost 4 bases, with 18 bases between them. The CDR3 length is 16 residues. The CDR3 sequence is CASRREGGRSTGELFF. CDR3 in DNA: TGTGCCAGCAGAAGAGAGGGAGGAAGGAGCACCGGGGAGCTGTTTTTT.